This is a list of T cell receptor beta chains from one sample in a study of OX40 agonist ivuxolimab in advanced cancers. Assay used: immunoSEQ multiplex PCR; TCRdb lists only in-frame clones, some missing. The sample records around 68,000 clones, 85% to 95% being singletons. This sample comprised CD4+ or CD8+ T cells sorted from blood, obtained in a trial of the OX40 agonist ivuxolimab. Receptor source: an adult with an advanced solid tumor such as melanoma, head and neck, liver or kidney cancer. Each CDR3 is given with its conserved first and last residue. Fields, in order: D gene, J gene, clone size, V gene, CDR3 protein, CDR3 DNA. D genes are given only for firm matches. The size of a clone is reported for some rows only, either as once, few or many, or as a class for expanded clones.

>-|TRBJ2-1|-|TRBV21-1
CASSKWAGEELRNEQFF
TGTGCCAGCAGCAAATGGGCAGGGGAGGAACTACGCAATGAGCAGTTCTTC
>-|TRBJ1-2|few|TRBV5-8
CASSRRTPAAYGYTF
TGTGCCAGCAGCCGGCGGACGCCGGCCGCCTATGGCTACACCTTC
>-|TRBJ2-3|-|TRBV6-5
CASRASLVQNTQYF
TGTGCCAGCCGGGCTAGTCTTGTTCAGAATACGCAGTATTTT
>TRBD1|TRBJ2-5|-|TRBV19
CASSRWTGGLETQYF
TGTGCCAGTAGTAGGTGGACAGGGGGCTTGGAGACCCAGTACTTC
>-|TRBJ1-3|-|TRBV10-3
CAVRFSGNTIYF
TGTGCCGTACGTTTCTCTGGAAACACCATATATTTT
>-|TRBJ1-5|-|TRBV2
CASSEWLSSGHQPQHF
TGTGCCAGCAGTGAATGGCTTTCCTCGGGGCATCAGCCCCAGCATTTT
>TRBD1|TRBJ2-7|-|TRBV6-5
CASSYSNRGSYEQYF
TGTGCCAGCAGTTACTCTAACAGGGGATCCTACGAGCAGTACTTC
>TRBD1|TRBJ1-6|-|TRBV15
CATKTDRLNNSPLHF
TGTGCCACCAAGACGGACAGGCTGAATAATTCACCCCTCCACTTT
>TRBD1|TRBJ1-1|-|TRBV11-2
CASSLFIGGGQGGTEAFF
TGTGCCAGCAGCCTCTTCATTGGGGGTGGACAGGGTGGCACTGAAGCTTTCTTT
>-|TRBJ1-4|-|TRBV7-2
CASSLRAAGSVSNEKLFF
TGTGCCAGCAGCTTAAGGGCTGCGGGAAGTGTATCTAATGAAAAACTGTTTTTT
>-|TRBJ1-5|-|TRBV7-9
CASSLGGLNQPQHF
TGTGCCAGCAGCTTAGGGGGCCTCAATCAGCCCCAGCATTTT
>TRBD2|TRBJ2-5|-|TRBV7-7
CASSTRTSGGQETQYF
TGTGCTAGCAGCACACGGACTAGCGGGGGCCAAGAGACCCAGTACTTC
>-|TRBJ2-7|-|TRBV11-3
CASRNREFHPYEQYF
TGTGCCAGCAGGAATAGAGAGTTTCACCCCTACGAGCAGTACTTC
>-|TRBJ1-1|-|TRBV7-9
CASTKGGMNTEAFF
TGTGCCAGCACCAAAGGGGGGATGAACACTGAAGCTTTCTTT
>-|TRBJ2-5|-|TRBV10-3
CAIGVGLQETQYF
TGTGCCATCGGGGTTGGACTCCAAGAGACCCAGTACTTC
>TRBD2|TRBJ2-1|-|TRBV19
CASSRRSGGAVSYNEQFF
TGTGCCAGTAGTAGAAGAAGCGGGGGGGCCGTTTCCTACAATGAGCAGTTCTTC
>TRBD1|TRBJ2-1|-|TRBV28
CASSPDRGRNEQFF
TGTGCCAGCAGTCCCGACAGGGGTCGAAATGAGCAGTTCTTC
>TRBD1|TRBJ1-4|-|TRBV7-8
CASSLVRGNEKLFF
TGTGCCAGCAGCTTAGTCAGGGGGAATGAAAAACTGTTTTTT
>-|TRBJ1-6|-|TRBV7-8
CASSLREGTPNSPLHF
TGTGCCAGCAGCTTACGGGAGGGGACCCCAAATTCACCCCTCCACTTT
>-|TRBJ2-7|-|TRBV5-4
CASSLEGYEQYF
TGTGCCAGCAGCTTGGAAGGCTACGAGCAGTACTTC
>TRBD2|TRBJ2-5|-|TRBV6-1
CASSDGLAGVETQYF
TGTGCCAGCAGTGACGGACTAGCGGGAGTAGAGACCCAGTACTTC
>-|TRBJ2-3|-|TRBV6-6
CASREPRTGTDTQYF
TGTGCCAGCAGAGAACCCAGGACAGGCACAGATACGCAGTATTTT
>-|TRBJ2-5|-|TRBV2
CASSESRLGETQYF
TGTGCCAGCAGTGAATCACGACTAGGAGAGACCCAGTACTTC
>TRBD1|TRBJ2-3|-|TRBV11-3
CATCSGGDTDTQYF
TGTGCCACATGCTCAGGGGGTGACACAGATACGCAGTATTTT
>TRBD1|TRBJ1-1|-|TRBV7-2
CASSPGQGSTEAFF
TGTGCCAGCAGCCCCGGACAGGGGAGCACTGAAGCTTTCTTT
>TRBD1|TRBJ2-1|-|TRBV6-1
CASSESLGQGSNEQFF
TGTGCCAGCAGTGAAAGTCTAGGACAGGGTTCCAATGAGCAGTTCTTC
>TRBD2|TRBJ2-3|-|TRBV6-5
CASRRGSGTDTQYF
TGTGCCAGCAGGCGGGGGTCCGGCACAGATACGCAGTATTTT
>-|TRBJ2-7|once|TRBV11-2
CASRSGIRSSYEQYF
TGTGCCAGCCGCTCAGGAATCCGAAGCTCCTACGAGCAGTACTTC
>-|TRBJ1-4|few|TRBV5-6
CASSLDTSTNEKLFF
TGTGCCAGCAGCTTGGACACGTCAACTAATGAAAAACTGTTTTTT
>-|TRBJ2-7|-|TRBV20-1
CSARFIREQYF
TGCAGTGCTAGATTTATACGCGAGCAGTACTTC
>-|TRBJ1-4|-|TRBV10-3
CAISESDQGNEKLFF
TGTGCCATCAGTGAGTCAGATCAGGGGAATGAAAAACTGTTTTTT
>-|TRBJ1-1|-|TRBV11-2
CASSLEPGSHTEAFF
TGTGCCAGCAGCTTAGAGCCCGGGTCCCACACTGAAGCTTTCTTT
>-|TRBJ2-2|-|TRBV9
CASSGGFRNTGELFF
TGTGCCAGCAGCGGCGGGTTTCGGAACACCGGGGAGCTGTTTTTT
>TRBD1|TRBJ1-6|-|TRBV30
CAWSAGSQGAYNSPLHF
TGTGCCTGGAGTGCCGGATCACAGGGGGCCTATAATTCACCCCTCCACTTT
>-|TRBJ2-6|-|TRBV11-1
CASSLSGQHAGANVLTF
TGTGCCAGCAGCTTATCCGGACAGCACGCTGGGGCCAACGTCCTGACTTTC
>-|TRBJ1-4|-|TRBV7-9
CASSLQGTNEKLFF
TGTGCCAGCAGCCTGCAGGGAACTAATGAAAAACTGTTTTTT
>-|TRBJ2-7|-|TRBV18
CASSPTPPTAEQYF
TGTGCCAGCTCACCAACCCCTCCTACCGCCGAGCAGTACTTC
>-|TRBJ1-1|-|TRBV6-5
CASSYRVNTEAFF
TGTGCCAGCAGTTACCGGGTGAACACTGAAGCTTTCTTT
>-|TRBJ2-3|-|TRBV27
CARSLDGSTDTQYF
TGTGCCCGATCCTTGGACGGAAGCACAGATACGCAGTATTTT
>TRBD1|TRBJ2-1|-|TRBV6-1
CASRRQGGYNEQFF
TGTGCCAGCAGAAGACAGGGGGGATACAATGAGCAGTTCTTC
>TRBD2|TRBJ2-1|-|TRBV4-1
CASSQDASGRFNEQFF
TGCGCCAGCAGCCAAGATGCTAGCGGGAGGTTCAATGAGCAGTTCTTC
>-|TRBJ2-7|-|TRBV6-6
CASTGKIGEQYF
TGTGCCTCTACCGGTAAGATTGGCGAGCAGTACTTC
>-|TRBJ2-5|-|TRBV5-6
CASSLFVSGTQYF
TGTGCCAGCAGCTTGTTTGTTTCGGGAACCCAGTACTTC
>-|TRBJ1-3|-|TRBV25-1
CASSGSTAPNRNTIYF
TGTGCCAGCAGTGGTTCGACCGCTCCCAACAGAAACACCATATATTTT
>-|TRBJ1-2|-|TRBV29-1
CSVEWGFRYGYTF
TGCAGCGTTGAATGGGGATTTCGGTATGGCTACACCTTC
>-|TRBJ2-7|-|TRBV7-2
CASSHNPSYEQYF
TGTGCCAGCAGCCACAATCCCTCCTACGAGCAGTACTTC
>-|TRBJ2-7|-|TRBV10-1
CATSPLASQGEQYF
TGCGCCACCAGTCCCCTAGCATCCCAGGGGGAGCAGTACTTC
>TRBD1|TRBJ2-1|once|TRBV30
CAWRRDRGVINEQFF
TGTGCCTGGAGAAGGGACAGGGGGGTAATCAATGAGCAGTTCTTC
>-|TRBJ1-4|-|TRBV9
CASSVGNSATNEKLFF
TGTGCCAGCAGCGTAGGAAACAGCGCAACTAATGAAAAACTGTTTTTT
>-|TRBJ2-7|-|TRBV6-5
CASTTGRGKTYEQYF
TGTGCCAGCACCACGGGACGGGGAAAGACCTACGAGCAGTACTTC
>TRBD1|TRBJ2-1|-|TRBV6-4
CASSRSGGFNEQFF
TGTGCCAGCAGTAGGTCAGGGGGATTCAATGAGCAGTTCTTC
>TRBD2|TRBJ2-3|-|TRBV19
CASSILRGSTDTQYF
TGTGCCAGTAGTATATTGCGGGGGAGCACAGATACGCAGTATTTT
>-|TRBJ2-7|-|TRBV7-3
CASSLNAAGAYEQYF
TGTGCCAGCAGCTTAAATGCAGCTGGAGCCTACGAGCAGTACTTC
>-|TRBJ1-2|-|TRBV6-6
CASSFTGHGYTF
TGTGCCAGCAGTTTTACAGGGCACGGCTACACCTTC